These T cell receptor beta chains were read from a single sample in a study of CD8 T cells in ankylosing spondylitis. MiXCR was run by TCRdb on the 5' RACE reads, yielding one entry per CDR3 protein. Among a few hundred thousand distinct CDR3 sequences, 20% were seen once, and the ten largest hold less than 15%. Sequencing used blood, either unsorted or a sorted T cell fraction (not recorded which). The source is a male donor with ankylosing spondylitis or in good health (not recorded which). Each CDR3 is given with its conserved first and last residue. The D gene is left open where the match is weak. The size entry is marked missing in some rows and otherwise reads once, few, many or a size class.

J gene: TRBJ2-1; clone size: -; D gene: -; V gene: TRBV4-1; CDR3 protein: CASSQDRTVDEQFF; CDR3 DNA: TGCGCCAGCAGCCAAGACCGAACTGTAGATGAGCAGTTCTTC
J gene: TRBJ1-2; clone size: many; D gene: -; V gene: TRBV10-3; CDR3 protein: CAISESGPNYGYTF; CDR3 DNA: TGTGCCATCAGTGAGTCGGGGCCAAACTATGGCTACACCTTC
J gene: TRBJ2-1; clone size: few; D gene: -; V gene: TRBV7-9; CDR3 protein: CASSLGREYNEQFF; CDR3 DNA: TGTGCCAGCAGCTTGGGCAGGGAATACAATGAGCAGTTCTTC
J gene: TRBJ2-7; clone size: -; D gene: -; V gene: TRBV11-2; CDR3 protein: CASSLGQREQYF; CDR3 DNA: TGTGCCAGCAGCTTAGGCCAGCGCGAGCAGTACTTC
J gene: TRBJ2-7; clone size: few; D gene: TRBD2; V gene: TRBV4-1; CDR3 protein: CASSPWEREGQYF; CDR3 DNA: TGCGCCAGCAGCCCCTGGGAGAGGGAGGGGCAGTACTTC
J gene: TRBJ1-1; clone size: -; D gene: TRBD1; V gene: TRBV6-1; CDR3 protein: CASRGQGVGSTEAFF; CDR3 DNA: TGTGCCAGCAGGGGCCAGGGGGTGGGGAGCACTGAAGCTTTCTTT
J gene: TRBJ2-3; clone size: -; D gene: TRBD1; V gene: TRBV12-3/TRBV12-4; CDR3 protein: CASTGGADLTDTQYF; CDR3 DNA: TGTGCCAGCACAGGGGGCGCCGACTTAACAGATACGCAGTATTTT
J gene: TRBJ2-7; clone size: few; D gene: TRBD2; V gene: TRBV28; CDR3 protein: CASSFPGIGLAPYEQYF; CDR3 DNA: TGTGCCAGCAGTTTCCCGGGTATTGGACTAGCTCCCTACGAGCAGTACTTC
J gene: TRBJ2-2; clone size: -; D gene: -; V gene: TRBV21-1; CDR3 protein: CASSKGGGRTGELFF; CDR3 DNA: TGTGCCAGCAGCAAAGGGGGCGGGCGCACCGGGGAGCTGTTTTTT
J gene: TRBJ2-7; clone size: -; D gene: -; V gene: TRBV28; CDR3 protein: CASSMNREVPYEQYF; CDR3 DNA: TGTGCCAGCAGTATGAACAGGGAAGTCCCCTACGAGCAGTACTTC
J gene: TRBJ2-1; clone size: -; D gene: TRBD1; V gene: TRBV3-1; CDR3 protein: CASTRGTGRHEQFF; CDR3 DNA: TGTGCCAGCACCAGGGGGACAGGGAGGCATGAGCAGTTCTTC
J gene: TRBJ2-1; clone size: -; D gene: TRBD2; V gene: TRBV2; CDR3 protein: CATGLAGGRYNEQFF; CDR3 DNA: TGTGCCACAGGACTAGCGGGGGGTCGGTACAATGAGCAGTTCTTC
J gene: TRBJ1-1; clone size: -; D gene: -; V gene: TRBV20-1; CDR3 protein: CSALSRHLGLDTEAFF; CDR3 DNA: TGCAGTGCTCTCAGTCGCCATTTGGGTTTGGACACTGAAGCTTTCTTT
J gene: TRBJ2-7; clone size: many; D gene: TRBD1; V gene: TRBV29-1; CDR3 protein: CSGLTGGSYEQYF; CDR3 DNA: TGCAGCGGTCTCACAGGGGGATCCTACGAGCAGTACTTC
J gene: TRBJ1-2; clone size: -; D gene: -; V gene: TRBV29-1; CDR3 protein: CSVPSPFGGYTF; CDR3 DNA: TGCAGCGTTCCCTCGCCTTTTGGGGGCTACACCTTC
J gene: TRBJ2-7; clone size: few; D gene: -; V gene: TRBV12-3/TRBV12-4; CDR3 protein: CASSFPRNGGYEQYF; CDR3 DNA: TGTGCCAGCAGTTTTCCCAGAAACGGGGGCTACGAGCAGTACTTC
J gene: TRBJ2-3; clone size: few; D gene: TRBD1; V gene: TRBV7-8; CDR3 protein: CASSPGQGPTDTQYF; CDR3 DNA: TGTGCCAGCAGCCCCGGACAGGGACCCACAGATACGCAGTATTTT
J gene: TRBJ2-1; clone size: -; D gene: -; V gene: TRBV20-1; CDR3 protein: CSARPQNNEQFF; CDR3 DNA: TGCAGTGCCCGACCTCAAAACAATGAGCAGTTCTTC
J gene: TRBJ1-5; clone size: many; D gene: -; V gene: TRBV12-3/TRBV12-4; CDR3 protein: CASSYWYSNQPQHF; CDR3 DNA: TGTGCCAGCAGTTATTGGTATAGCAATCAGCCCCAGCATTTT
J gene: TRBJ2-4; clone size: few; D gene: TRBD2; V gene: TRBV7-9; CDR3 protein: CASSPARGGLAKNIQYF; CDR3 DNA: TGTGCCAGCAGCCCAGCTCGGGGGGGGCTAGCCAAAAACATTCAGTACTTC
J gene: TRBJ2-3; clone size: -; D gene: -; V gene: TRBV20-1; CDR3 protein: CSARGQGLGDTDTQYF; CDR3 DNA: TGCAGTGCTAGAGGGCAGGGACTGGGGGACACAGATACGCAGTATTTT
J gene: TRBJ2-7; clone size: many; D gene: TRBD1; V gene: TRBV12-3/TRBV12-4; CDR3 protein: CASSWSGTGNEQYF; CDR3 DNA: TGTGCCAGCAGTTGGTCCGGGACAGGGAACGAGCAGTACTTC
J gene: TRBJ2-3; clone size: -; D gene: TRBD2; V gene: TRBV20-1; CDR3 protein: CSARDRLAGETDTQYF; CDR3 DNA: TGCAGTGCTAGAGATCGACTAGCGGGGGAAACAGATACGCAGTATTTT
J gene: TRBJ1-6; clone size: -; D gene: -; V gene: TRBV7-2; CDR3 protein: CASSFDSRNSPLHF; CDR3 DNA: TGTGCCAGCAGCTTCGACAGTAGGAATTCACCCCTCCACTTT
J gene: TRBJ2-3; clone size: -; D gene: TRBD2; V gene: TRBV4-2; CDR3 protein: CASSQASSGGTGGTQYF; CDR3 DNA: TGTGCCAGCAGCCAGGCGTCTAGCGGGGGGACCGGGGGTACGCAGTATTTT
J gene: TRBJ2-7; clone size: -; D gene: TRBD2; V gene: TRBV7-9; CDR3 protein: CASSLLAGVYTYEQYF; CDR3 DNA: TGTGCCAGCAGCTTACTAGCGGGGGTCTACACCTACGAGCAGTACTTC
J gene: TRBJ2-1; clone size: -; D gene: TRBD1; V gene: TRBV12-3/TRBV12-4; CDR3 protein: CASYEDRGGRDEQFF; CDR3 DNA: TGTGCCAGCTACGAAGATCGAGGGGGCAGGGATGAGCAGTTCTTC
J gene: TRBJ1-2; clone size: few; D gene: TRBD1; V gene: TRBV12-3/TRBV12-4; CDR3 protein: CASSFWTGDGYTF; CDR3 DNA: TGTGCCAGCAGTTTCTGGACAGGGGATGGCTACACCTTC
J gene: TRBJ2-5; clone size: -; D gene: -; V gene: TRBV9; CDR3 protein: CASSVDGGFQETQYF; CDR3 DNA: TGTGCCAGCAGCGTCGATGGTGGGTTCCAAGAGACCCAGTACTTC
J gene: TRBJ2-2; clone size: few; D gene: -; V gene: TRBV20-1; CDR3 protein: CSVRGSATGELFF; CDR3 DNA: TGCAGTGTCCGAGGGTCGGCCACCGGGGAGCTGTTTTTT